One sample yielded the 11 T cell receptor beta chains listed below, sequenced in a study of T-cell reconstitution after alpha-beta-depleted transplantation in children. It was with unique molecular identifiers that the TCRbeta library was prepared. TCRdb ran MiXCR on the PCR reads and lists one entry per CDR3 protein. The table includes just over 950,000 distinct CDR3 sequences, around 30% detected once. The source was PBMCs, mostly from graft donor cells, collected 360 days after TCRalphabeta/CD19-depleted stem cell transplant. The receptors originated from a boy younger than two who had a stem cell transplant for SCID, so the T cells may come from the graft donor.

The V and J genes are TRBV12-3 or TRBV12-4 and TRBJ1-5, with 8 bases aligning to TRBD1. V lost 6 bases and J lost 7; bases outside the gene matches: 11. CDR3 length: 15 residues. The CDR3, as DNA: TGTGCCAGCAGCCACGGACAGGGACTAGGGCAGCCCCAGCATTTT. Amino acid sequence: CASSHGQGLGQPQHF.

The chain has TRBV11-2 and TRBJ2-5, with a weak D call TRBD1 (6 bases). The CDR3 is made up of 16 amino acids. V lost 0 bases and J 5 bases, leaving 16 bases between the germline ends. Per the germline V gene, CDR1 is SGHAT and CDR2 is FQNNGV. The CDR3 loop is CASSLEWSGATETQYF. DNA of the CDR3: TGTGCCAGCAGCTTAGAGTGGTCAGGGGCTACGGAGACCCAGTACTTC. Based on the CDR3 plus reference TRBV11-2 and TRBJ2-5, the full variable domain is EAGVAQSPRYKIIEKRQSVAFWCNPISGHATLYWYQQILGQGPKLLIQFQNNGVVDDSQLPKDRFSAERLKGVDSTLKIQPAKLEDSAVYLCASSLEWSGATETQYFGPGTRLLVL.

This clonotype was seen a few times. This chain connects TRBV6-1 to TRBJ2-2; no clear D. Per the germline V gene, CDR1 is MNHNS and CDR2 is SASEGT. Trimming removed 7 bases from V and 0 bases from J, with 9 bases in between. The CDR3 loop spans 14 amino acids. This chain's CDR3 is CASTRLANTGELFF. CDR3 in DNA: TGTGCCAGCACCCGTCTCGCGAACACCGGGGAGCTGTTTTTT.

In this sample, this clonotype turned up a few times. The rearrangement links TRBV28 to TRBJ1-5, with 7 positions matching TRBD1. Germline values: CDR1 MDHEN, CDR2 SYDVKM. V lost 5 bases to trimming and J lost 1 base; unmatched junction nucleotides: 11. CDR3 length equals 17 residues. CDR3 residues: CASSTRGRGLSNQPQHF. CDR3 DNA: TGTGCCAGCAGTACAAGGGGGAGGGGGCTAAGCAATCAGCCCCAGCATTTT.

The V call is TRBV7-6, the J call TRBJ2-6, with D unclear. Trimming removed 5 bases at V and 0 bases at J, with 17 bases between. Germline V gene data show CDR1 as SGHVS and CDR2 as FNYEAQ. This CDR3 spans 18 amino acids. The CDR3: CASSLHGSPTSGANVLTF. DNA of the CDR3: TGTGCCAGCAGCCTACATGGTTCTCCTACCTCTGGGGCCAACGTCCTGACTTTC.

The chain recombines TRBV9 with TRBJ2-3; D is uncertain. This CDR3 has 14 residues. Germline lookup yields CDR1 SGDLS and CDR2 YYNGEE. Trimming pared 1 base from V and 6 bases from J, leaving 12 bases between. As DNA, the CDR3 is TGTGCCAGCAGCGTAATCCCTTCGTCGGATACGCAGTATTTT. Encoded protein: CASSVIPSSDTQYF.

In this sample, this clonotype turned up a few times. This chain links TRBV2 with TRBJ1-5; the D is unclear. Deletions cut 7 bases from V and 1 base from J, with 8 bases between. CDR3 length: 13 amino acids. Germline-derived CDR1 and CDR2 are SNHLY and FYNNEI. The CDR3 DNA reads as TGTGCCAGCATGGGTCGAAGCAATCAGCCCCAGCATTTT. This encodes CASMGRSNQPQHF. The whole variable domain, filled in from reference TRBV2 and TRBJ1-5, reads EPEVTQTPSHQVTQMGQEVILRCVPISNHLYFYWYRQILGQKVEFLVSFYNNEISEKSEIFDDQFSVERPDGSNFTLKIRSTKLEDSAMYFCASMGRSNQPQHFGDGTRLSIL.

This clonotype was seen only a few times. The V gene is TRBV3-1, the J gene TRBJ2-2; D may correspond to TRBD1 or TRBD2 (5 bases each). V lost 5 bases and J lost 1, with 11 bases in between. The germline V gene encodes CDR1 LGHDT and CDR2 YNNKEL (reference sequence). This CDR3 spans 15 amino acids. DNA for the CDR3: TGTGCCAGCAGCGTCGGGGACCAGAACACCGGGGAGCTGTTTTTT. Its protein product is CASSVGDQNTGELFF.

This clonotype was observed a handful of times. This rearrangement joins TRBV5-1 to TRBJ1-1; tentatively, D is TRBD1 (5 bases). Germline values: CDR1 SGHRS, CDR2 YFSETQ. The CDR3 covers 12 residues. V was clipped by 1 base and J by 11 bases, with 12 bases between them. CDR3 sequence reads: CASSLKQADAFF. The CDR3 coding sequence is TGCGCCAGCAGCTTGAAACAGGCGGACGCTTTCTTT. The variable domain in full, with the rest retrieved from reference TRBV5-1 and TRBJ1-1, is KAGVTQTPRYLIKTRGQQVTLSCSPISGHRSVSWYQQTPGQGLQFLFEYFSETQRNKGNFPGRFSGRQFSNSRSEMNVSTLELGDSALYLCASSLKQADAFFGQGTRLTVV.

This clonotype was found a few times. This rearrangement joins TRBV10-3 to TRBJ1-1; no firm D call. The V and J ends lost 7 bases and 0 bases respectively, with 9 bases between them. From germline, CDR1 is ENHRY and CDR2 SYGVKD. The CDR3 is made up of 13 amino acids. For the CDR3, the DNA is TGTGCCATCAAAGCCAAAATGAACACTGAAGCTTTCTTT. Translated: CAIKAKMNTEAFF.

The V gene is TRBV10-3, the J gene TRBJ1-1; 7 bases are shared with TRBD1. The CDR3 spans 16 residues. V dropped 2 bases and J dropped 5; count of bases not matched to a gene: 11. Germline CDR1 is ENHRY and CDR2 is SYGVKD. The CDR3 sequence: CAISEPGNAGGTEAFF. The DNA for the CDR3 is TGTGCCATCAGTGAGCCCGGGAATGCAGGGGGGACTGAAGCTTTCTTT.